These 18 T cell receptor beta chains originate from one sample sequenced in a study of blood T cell repertoires in COVID-19. Method: immunoSEQ multiplex PCR; TCRdb's copy keeps in-frame clones and lacks some. The table lists tens of thousands of clones, approximately 91% of them singletons, with 5.2% in the top ten. The sample taken for sequencing was peripheral blood. These receptor sequences come from a man in his 60s with COVID-19, enrolled during active disease.

V gene TRBV19 combines with J gene TRBJ1-4; TRBD1 agrees at 7 bases. The V segment lost 5 bases and the J segment 2 bases; nucleotides outside the gene matches: 2. The germline CDR1 and CDR2 sequences are LNHDA and SQIVND (reference sequence). CDR3 length: 14 residues. The CDR3 sequence: CASSLGQTNEKLFF. The CDR3 nucleotides read TGTGCCAGTAGTCTGGGACAGACTAATGAAAAACTGTTTTTT.

V gene TRBV19 combines with J gene TRBJ1-2; D is unresolved. Germline V lookup: CDR1 LNHDA, CDR2 SQIVND (reference sequence). V lost 0 bases, J lost 2 bases, and 7 bases lay in between. The CDR3 loop spans 14 amino acids. CDR3 protein: CASSIESRNYGYTF. The CDR3 coding sequence is TGTGCCAGTAGTATAGAGAGCAGGAACTATGGCTACACCTTC. Filled out from reference TRBV19 and TRBJ1-2, the complete variable domain reads DGGITQSPKYLFRKEGQNVTLSCEQNLNHDAMYWYRQDPGQGLRLIYYSQIVNDFQKGDIAEGYSVSREKKESFPLTVTSAQKNPTAFYLCASSIESRNYGYTFGSGTRLTVV.

The chain combines TRBV29-1 with TRBJ2-3; D remains unclear. CDR3 length equals 13 residues. Per the germline V gene, CDR1 is SQVTM and CDR2 is ANQGSEA. V was clipped by 4 bases and J by 0 bases, with 8 bases between them. The CDR3 reads CSVGLSSTDTQYF. Here the CDR3 DNA reads TGCAGCGTTGGGCTCTCTAGCACAGATACGCAGTATTTT.

The chain combines TRBV10-2 with TRBJ2-3; a weak D match, TRBD2 (6 bases). The CDR3 is 13 residues long. Germline V lookup: CDR1 WSHSY, CDR2 SAAADI. V dropped 4 bases and J dropped 4 bases, with 9 bases sitting between them. The CDR3, as DNA: TGCGCCAGCAGTGGGAGGGTGGCAGATACGCAGTATTTT. Its translation: CASSGRVADTQYF.

The count of this clone is one. This chain links TRBV6-2 or TRBV6-3 with TRBJ2-1, with 11 nucleotides matching TRBD2. CDR1 MNHEY and CDR2 SVGEGT come from the germline V gene. The CDR3 runs to 19 residues. V was clipped by 0 bases and J by 4 bases; unmatched bases: 11. The CDR3 reads CASSYSLGLAGGDYNEQFF. The CDR3 region has the DNA TGTGCCAGCAGTTACTCCCTTGGGCTAGCGGGAGGCGATTACAATGAGCAGTTCTTC.

The genes are TRBV9 and TRBJ2-1; TRBD2 aligns across 14 bases. The germline CDR1 and CDR2 sequences are SGDLS and YYNGEE. Trimming at V came to 4 bases and at J to 4 bases, leaving 7 bases not matched to a gene. The CDR3 is 17 residues long. CDR3: CASSLRTSGRRYNEQFF. In DNA form, the CDR3 reads TGTGCCAGCAGCTTAAGGACTAGCGGGAGGCGTTACAATGAGCAGTTCTTC.

V and J are TRBV24-1 and TRBJ2-1; 7 bases map to TRBD1. The CDR3 length is 16 residues. Germline V gene data show CDR1 as KGHDR and CDR2 as SFDVKD. V lost 4 bases to trimming and J lost 6 bases; unmatched junction nucleotides: 11. The CDR3 DNA sequence: TGTGCCACCAGTGACCTAAGGGGGCTTAGAGGCAATGAGCAGTTCTTC. It specifies CATSDLRGLRGNEQFF.

The count of this clone is one. J is TRBJ1-1 and V is TRBV15; unclear D gene. The CDR3 has 14 residues. Germline V gives CDR1 LNHNV, CDR2 YYDKDF (reference sequence). V lost 0 bases and J lost 5, with 10 bases in between. CDR3 nucleotide sequence: TGTGCCACCAGCAGAGAGAAAGAGGGAACTGAAGCTTTCTTT. Its translation is CATSREKEGTEAFF.

V gene TRBV11-3 combines with J gene TRBJ2-3, with 9 bases matching TRBD1. The J segment lost 6 bases and the V segment lost 5 bases, leaving 12 bases of the junction unmatched. Germline CDR1 reads SGHNT; CDR2 reads YENEEA. The CDR3 covers 16 residues. CDR3 in DNA: TGTGCCAGCAGCGCCGTCTTACAGGGGGCCAAGGATACGCAGTATTTT. Translating gives CASSAVLQGAKDTQYF.

The chain joins TRBV24-1 to TRBJ1-3; 7 nucleotides align to TRBD1. The CDR3 is 14 amino acids. The V gene's germline CDR1 is KGHDR and CDR2 SFDVKD. The V segment lost 9 bases and the J segment 4 bases; nucleotides outside the gene matches: 8. CDR3 sequence: CATDGRGEGNTIYF. The CDR3 DNA reads as TGTGCCACCGACGGCAGGGGGGAAGGAAACACCATATATTTT.

V gene TRBV5-1 combines with J gene TRBJ2-3; a possible D gene is TRBD1 (5 bases). The CDR3 runs 14 residues. The germline V gene has CDR1 SGHRS and CDR2 YFSETQ. The germline V and J ends were trimmed by 0 bases and 4 bases, with 9 bases remaining between them. The DNA of the CDR3 is TGCGCCAGCAGCTTGGACAGGTTCCCAGATACGCAGTATTTT. It specifies CASSLDRFPDTQYF.

The V call is TRBV5-1, the J call TRBJ2-2; D remains unclear. The length of the CDR3 is 13 residues. CDR1 and CDR2 from the germline V gene are SGHRS and YFSETQ. Trimming shortened V by 0 bases and J by 7 bases, and 7 bases separated the two germline ends. CDR3 DNA sequence: TGCGCCAGCAGCTTGGTGGCAGGCGGGGAGCTGTTTTTT. Residues: CASSLVAGGELFF.

The CDR3 coding sequence is TGTGCCAGCAGCCAGACACGGGAGGGCTACAATGAGCAGTTCTTC. It specifies CASSQTREGYNEQFF. The rearrangement joins TRBV7-2 to TRBJ2-1, with 8 bases identical to TRBD2. V shed 5 bases, J shed 3 bases, and the junction held 6 bases outside the gene matches. The CDR3 totals 15 residues. Germline values: CDR1 SGHTA, CDR2 FQGNSA. The entire variable domain, with the rest obtained from reference TRBV7-2 and TRBJ2-1, is as follows: GAGVSQSPSNKVTEKGKDVELRCDPISGHTALYWYRQSLGQGLEFLIYFQGNSAPDKSGLPSDRFSAERTGGSVSTLTIQRTQQEDSAVYLCASSQTREGYNEQFFGPGTRLTVL.

This clone was picked up a small number of times. For the CDR3, the DNA is TGTGCCTGGAGTCCACGGGGGAGTCCCTATAATTCACCCCTCCACTTT. This gives the protein CAWSPRGSPYNSPLHF. The genes are TRBV30 and TRBJ1-6; perhaps TRBD1 as D (5 bases). The V end lost 2 bases, the J end lost 2 bases, and 13 bases lay between the germline ends. Germline CDR1 and CDR2: GTSNPN and SVGIG (reference sequence). This CDR3 is 16 amino acids long.

The J gene is TRBJ2-2, the V gene TRBV2; D may be TRBD1 (5 bases). The V gene's germline CDR1 is SNHLY and CDR2 FYNNEI. V lost 6 bases and J 8 bases, leaving 7 bases between the germline ends. The CDR3 extends over 11 amino acids. CDR3 protein: CASRTVGELFF. For the CDR3, the DNA is TGTGCCAGCAGGACAGTAGGGGAGCTGTTTTTT.

This chain joins TRBV10-3 and TRBJ2-7; 7 bases are a match to TRBD1. V lost 5 bases to trimming and J lost 2 bases; unmatched junction nucleotides: 9. CDR3 length: 15 amino acids. CDR1 is ENHRY, CDR2 SYGVKD, per germline. CDR3 sequence reads: CAISSTPDRAYEQYF. The CDR3 coding sequence is TGTGCCATCAGTTCTACCCCCGACAGGGCCTACGAGCAGTACTTC.

This clone was seen a handful of times. The chain joins TRBV27 to TRBJ2-2; D remains unclear. The length of the CDR3 is 13 residues. The V gene's germline CDR1 is MNHEY and CDR2 SMNVEV (reference sequence). The V end lost 4 bases, the J end lost 2 bases, and 5 bases lay between the germline ends. The CDR3 DNA follows: TGTGCCAGCAGTTCACAAAACACCGGGGAGCTGTTTTTT. Protein: CASSSQNTGELFF.

The gene calls are TRBV28 and TRBJ1-1; 7 bases agree with TRBD1. Germline V gene lookup returns CDR1 MDHEN and CDR2 SYDVKM. With 4 bases clipped from V and 7 bases from J, the junction kept 0 bases outside the gene matches. This CDR3 contains 11 residues. The CDR3 region is CASSYRGEAFF. The CDR3 nucleotides read TGTGCCAGCAGTTACAGGGGTGAAGCTTTCTTT.